This TCR beta chain comes out of a study of blood T cell repertoires in COVID-19. The CDR3 loop spans 17 amino acids. Germline loops: CDR1 LGHDT, CDR2 YNNKEL (reference sequence). The V end was cut by 1 base, the J end by 0 bases, with 14 bases between. During active infection, Seattle patients enrolled and were then monitored through disease. The data were produced by immunoSEQ multiplex PCR, yet TCRdb's version contains in-frame clones alone and is incomplete. The table records some 260,000 clones, about 90% of them present only once. Sequenced input: peripheral blood. The sequence came from a woman between 70 and 85 years old with COVID-19, enrolled during active disease. The chain employs TRBV3-1 (or the pseudogene TRBV3-2) and TRBJ2-3; tentative D call: TRBD2 (6 bases). DNA for the CDR3: TGTGCCAGCAGCCAAGGGCGAGGGAGGTCTAGCACAGATACGCAGTATTTT. Translation gives CASSQGRGRSSTDTQYF.